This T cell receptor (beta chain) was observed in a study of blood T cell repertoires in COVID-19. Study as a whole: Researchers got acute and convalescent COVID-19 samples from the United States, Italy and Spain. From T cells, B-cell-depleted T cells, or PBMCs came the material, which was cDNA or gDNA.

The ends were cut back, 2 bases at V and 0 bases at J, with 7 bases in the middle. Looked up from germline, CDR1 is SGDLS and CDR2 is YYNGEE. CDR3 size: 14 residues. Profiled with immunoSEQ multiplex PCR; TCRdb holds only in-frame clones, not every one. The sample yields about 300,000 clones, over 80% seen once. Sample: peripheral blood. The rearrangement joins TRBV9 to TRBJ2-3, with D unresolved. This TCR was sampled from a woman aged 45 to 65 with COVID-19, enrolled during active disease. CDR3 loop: CASSVVGSTDTQYF. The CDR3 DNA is TGTGCCAGCAGCGTGGTCGGGAGCACAGATACGCAGTATTTT.